The rows below give T cell receptor beta chains drawn from one sample of a study of T cells after yellow fever vaccination. TCRdb used MiXCR to reprocess the 5' RACE reads, holding one entry per CDR3 protein. Among about 69,000 distinct CDR3 sequences listed, 5% to 6.5% were seen once. This material consisted of CD4+ T cells sorted from PBMCs, taken roughly 14 days after the first yellow fever vaccination. Every receptor here comes from a man between 18 and 35 years old who received the YFV17D yellow fever vaccine. The CDR3 runs from the conserved cysteine through the conserved F or W. Each record gives: J gene, clone size, CDR3 length, V gene, D gene, CDR3 protein, CDR3 DNA. A D gene is named only where the DNA matches it firmly. Clone size is not always given. Where it is, it says once, few, many or a class for expanded clones.

>TRBJ2-7|many|15|TRBV6-5|NA
CASSSAGSWTYEQYF
TGTGCCAGCAGTTCGGCCGGGAGTTGGACCTACGAGCAGTACTTC
>TRBJ2-3|many|16|TRBV20-1|NA
CSARQLRPPERGTQYF
TGCAGTGCTAGACAACTGCGCCCCCCGGAACGGGGTACGCAGTATTTT
>TRBJ2-7|many|12|TRBV10-3|NA
CAISPLADEQYF
TGTGCCATCAGCCCCCTAGCCGACGAGCAGTACTTC
>TRBJ1-2|many|17|TRBV6-1|NA
CASKHRAEGLVGYGYTF
TGTGCCAGCAAACACAGGGCGGAGGGTTTAGTGGGGTATGGCTACACCTTC
>TRBJ1-1|many|12|TRBV7-2|NA
CASSRPLDEAFF
TGTGCCAGCAGCCGACCTTTAGATGAAGCTTTCTTT
>TRBJ2-5|many|16|TRBV5-1|TRBD2
CASSLGASGGQETQYF
TGCGCCAGCAGCTTGGGGGCTAGCGGGGGCCAAGAGACCCAGTACTTC
>TRBJ1-2|many|14|TRBV20-1|NA
CSARRTDLNYGYTF
TGCAGTGCTAGAAGGACAGACCTTAACTATGGCTACACCTTC
>TRBJ1-1|many|14|TRBV5-1|TRBD1
CASSQDRANTEAFF
TGCGCCAGCAGCCAGGACAGGGCGAACACTGAAGCTTTCTTT
>TRBJ2-7|many|12|TRBV12-3/TRBV12-4|NA
CASTRGPHEQYF
TGTGCCAGCACCCGGGGGCCCCACGAGCAGTACTTC
>TRBJ1-3|many|16|TRBV9|TRBD1
CASSVWGRGSGNTIYF
TGTGCCAGCAGCGTGTGGGGCAGGGGGTCTGGAAACACCATATATTTT
>TRBJ2-2|NA|18|TRBV12-3/TRBV12-4|TRBD2
CASSPRTSGALNTGELFF
TGTGCCAGCAGCCCCCGGACTAGCGGGGCTTTGAACACCGGGGAGCTGTTTTTT
>TRBJ2-5|many|12|TRBV5-4|NA
CASSPGRETQYF
TGTGCCAGCAGCCCCGGGCGTGAGACCCAGTACTTC
>TRBJ2-5|many|13|TRBV10-3|NA
CAIKRQSGGDQYF
TGTGCCATCAAGCGCCAATCGGGCGGTGACCAGTACTTC
>TRBJ2-1|many|13|TRBV10-3|NA
CATAGGSYNEQFF
TGTGCCACAGCCGGGGGAAGCTACAATGAGCAGTTCTTC
>TRBJ1-1|many|13|TRBV29-1|TRBD1
CSVVGQGITEAFF
TGCAGCGTTGTGGGACAGGGTATCACTGAAGCTTTCTTT
>TRBJ1-3|many|15|TRBV6-5|NA
CASSLRRDGGNTIYF
TGTGCCAGCAGCCTAAGGCGGGACGGTGGAAACACCATATATTTT
>TRBJ2-2|many|16|TRBV5-1|NA
CASSLTARRATGELFF
TGCGCCAGCAGCCTGACCGCTCGACGGGCCACCGGGGAGCTGTTTTTT
>TRBJ2-1|many|13|TRBV5-4|TRBD2
CASSLDSGGAKFF
TGTGCCAGCAGCTTGGATAGCGGGGGGGCAAAGTTCTTC
>TRBJ1-2|many|16|TRBV7-2|NA
CASTPAVPQGGYGYTF
TGTGCCAGCACCCCAGCTGTACCCCAGGGAGGCTATGGCTACACCTTC
>TRBJ2-5|many|16|TRBV7-9|NA
CASTPSGGGPQETQYF
TGTGCCAGCACCCCGTCGGGTGGGGGGCCGCAAGAGACCCAGTACTTC
>TRBJ1-4|many|21|TRBV4-1|NA
CASSQLGLLRGQRPTNEKLFF
TGCGCCAGCAGCCAATTAGGTTTGCTTCGAGGACAGAGACCAACTAATGAAAAACTGTTTTTT
>TRBJ1-2|many|17|TRBV4-1|TRBD1
CASSQPTRRQGLRGYTF
TGCGCCAGCAGCCAACCTACCCGTCGACAGGGACTGAGGGGCTACACCTTC